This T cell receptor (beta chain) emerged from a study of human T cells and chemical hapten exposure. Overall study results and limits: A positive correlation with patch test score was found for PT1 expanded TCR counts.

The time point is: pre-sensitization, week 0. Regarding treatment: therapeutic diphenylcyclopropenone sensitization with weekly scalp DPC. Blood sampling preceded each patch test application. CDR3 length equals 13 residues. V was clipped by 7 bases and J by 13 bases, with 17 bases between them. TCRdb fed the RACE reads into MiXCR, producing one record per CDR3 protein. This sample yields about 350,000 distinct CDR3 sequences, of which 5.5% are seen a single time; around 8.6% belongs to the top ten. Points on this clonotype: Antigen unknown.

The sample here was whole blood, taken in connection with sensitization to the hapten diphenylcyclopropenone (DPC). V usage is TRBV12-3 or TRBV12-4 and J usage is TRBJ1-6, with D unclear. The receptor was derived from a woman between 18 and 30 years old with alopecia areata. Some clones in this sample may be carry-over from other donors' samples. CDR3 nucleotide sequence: TGTGCCAGCATAAGGAGTTTAGGCGGGCCCCTCCACTTT. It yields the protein CASIRSLGGPLHF.